This T cell receptor beta chain was identified during a study of blood T cell repertoires in COVID-19. The germline V gene has CDR1 SEHNR and CDR2 FQNEAQ (reference sequence). Between the trimmed V and J ends, which lost 8 bases and 1 base, there was a span of 5 bases. The CDR3 length is 11 residues. Generated by immunoSEQ multiplex PCR, the TCRdb table keeps only in-frame clones and is missing some. The data show about 120,000 clones, with roughly 89% seen just once and over 15% held by the top ten. The rearrangement uses TRBV7-9 and TRBJ1-2; D not resolved. Sequenced material: peripheral blood. The source of this sequence is a human donor with acute or convalescent COVID-19. The donor label of this sample is uncertain. The chain's CDR3 is CASPINYGYTF. CDR3 nucleotide sequence: TGTGCCAGCCCAATTAACTATGGCTACACCTTC.